This TCR beta chain was profiled in a study of blood T cell repertoires in COVID-19. Study-wide background: The samples span acute and convalescent COVID-19 from the United States, Italy and Spain.

TCRdb keeps only in-frame clones here, not all; method: immunoSEQ multiplex PCR. The data contain some 150,000 clones, roughly 87% of them singletons. Germline V gene lookup returns CDR1 SGHTA and CDR2 FQGNSA. Losses at the gene ends were 3 bases for V and 0 bases for J; bases not matched to a gene: 7. The CDR3 length is 17 residues. The sample comprised peripheral blood. This clonotype was obtained from a human donor in a cohort sampled during active COVID-19. This chain joins TRBV7-2 and TRBJ2-4; 8 nucleotides line up with TRBD2. The CDR3 is CASSFTLAGGAKNIQYF. CDR3 DNA sequence: TGTGCCAGCAGCTTCACCTTGGCGGGGGGAGCCAAAAACATTCAGTACTTC.